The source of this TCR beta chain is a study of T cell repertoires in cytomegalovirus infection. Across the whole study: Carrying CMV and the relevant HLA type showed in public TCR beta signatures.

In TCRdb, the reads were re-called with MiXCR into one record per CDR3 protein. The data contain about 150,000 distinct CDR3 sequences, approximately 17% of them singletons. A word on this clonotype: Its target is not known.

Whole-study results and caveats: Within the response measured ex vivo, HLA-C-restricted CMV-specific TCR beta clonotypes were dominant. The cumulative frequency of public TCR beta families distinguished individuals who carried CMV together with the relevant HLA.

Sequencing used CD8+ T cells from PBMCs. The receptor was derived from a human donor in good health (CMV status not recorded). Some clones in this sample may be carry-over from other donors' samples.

As DNA, the CDR3 is TGCAGTGCGGACAGGGGGCGCGGGACAGATACGCAGTATTTT. Protein sequence: CSADRGRGTDTQYF. V is TRBV20-1 and J is TRBJ2-3; 11 nucleotides agree with TRBD1. The V and J ends lost 6 bases and 3 bases, in that order; junction bases with no gene match: 5. Germline V gene data show CDR1 as DFQATT and CDR2 as SNEGSKA (reference sequence). This CDR3 is 14 amino acids long.